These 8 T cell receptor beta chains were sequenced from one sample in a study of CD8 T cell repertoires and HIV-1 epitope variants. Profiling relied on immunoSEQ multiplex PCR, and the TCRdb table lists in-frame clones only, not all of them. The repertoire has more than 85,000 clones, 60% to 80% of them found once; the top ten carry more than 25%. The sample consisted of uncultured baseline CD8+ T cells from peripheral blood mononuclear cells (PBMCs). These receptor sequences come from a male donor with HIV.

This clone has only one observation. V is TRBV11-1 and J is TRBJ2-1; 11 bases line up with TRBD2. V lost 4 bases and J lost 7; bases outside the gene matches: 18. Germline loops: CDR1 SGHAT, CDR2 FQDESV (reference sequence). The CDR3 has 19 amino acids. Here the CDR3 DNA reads TGTGCCAGCAGCTCCCTCTCGTTGGTAGCGGGAGGGGATTGGAATGAGCAGTTCTTC. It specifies CASSSLSLVAGGDWNEQFF.

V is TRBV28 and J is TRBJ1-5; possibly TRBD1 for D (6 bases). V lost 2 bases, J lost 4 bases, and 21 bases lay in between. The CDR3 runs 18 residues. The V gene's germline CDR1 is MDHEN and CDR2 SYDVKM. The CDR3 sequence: CASSLPWDIQTPNQPQHF. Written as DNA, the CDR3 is TGTGCCAGCAGTTTACCATGGGACATTCAAACCCCAAATCAGCCCCAGCATTTT.

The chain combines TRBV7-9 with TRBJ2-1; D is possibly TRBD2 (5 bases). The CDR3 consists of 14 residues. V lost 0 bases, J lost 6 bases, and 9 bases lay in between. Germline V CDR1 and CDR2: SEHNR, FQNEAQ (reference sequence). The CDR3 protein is CASSLAGSSNEQFF. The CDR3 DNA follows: TGTGCCAGCAGCTTAGCTGGGAGCTCCAATGAGCAGTTCTTC.

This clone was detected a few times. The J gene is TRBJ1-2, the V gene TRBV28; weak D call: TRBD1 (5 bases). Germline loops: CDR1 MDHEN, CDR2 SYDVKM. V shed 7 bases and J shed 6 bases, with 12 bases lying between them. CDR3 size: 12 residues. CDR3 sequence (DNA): TGTGCCAGCACAAGAACAGGCAATGGCTACACCTTC. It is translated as CASTRTGNGYTF.

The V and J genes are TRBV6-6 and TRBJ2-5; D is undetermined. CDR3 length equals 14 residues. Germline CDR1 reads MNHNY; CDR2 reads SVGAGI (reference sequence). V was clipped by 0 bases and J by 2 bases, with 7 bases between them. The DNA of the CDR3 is TGTGCCAGCAGTTACTCCCGCTATCAAGAGACCCAGTACTTC. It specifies CASSYSRYQETQYF.

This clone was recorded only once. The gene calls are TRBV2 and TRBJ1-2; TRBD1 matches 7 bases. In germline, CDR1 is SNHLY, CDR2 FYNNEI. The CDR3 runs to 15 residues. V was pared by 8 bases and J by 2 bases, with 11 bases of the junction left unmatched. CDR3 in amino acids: CASVRDSRLNYGYTF. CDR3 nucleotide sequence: TGTGCCAGCGTCCGGGACAGCCGCCTGAACTATGGCTACACCTTC.

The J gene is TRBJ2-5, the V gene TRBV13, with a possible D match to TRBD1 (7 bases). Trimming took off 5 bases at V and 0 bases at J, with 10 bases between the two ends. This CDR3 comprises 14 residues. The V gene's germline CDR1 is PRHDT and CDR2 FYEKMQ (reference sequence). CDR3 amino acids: CASSIRGDQETQYF. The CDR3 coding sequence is TGTGCCAGCAGCATCAGGGGGGACCAAGAGACCCAGTACTTC. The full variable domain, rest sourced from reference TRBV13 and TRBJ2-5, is AAGVIQSPRHLIKEKRETATLKCYPIPRHDTVYWYQQGPGQDPQFLISFYEKMQSDKGSIPDRFSAQQFSDYHSELNMSSLELGDSALYFCASSIRGDQETQYFGPGTRLLVL.

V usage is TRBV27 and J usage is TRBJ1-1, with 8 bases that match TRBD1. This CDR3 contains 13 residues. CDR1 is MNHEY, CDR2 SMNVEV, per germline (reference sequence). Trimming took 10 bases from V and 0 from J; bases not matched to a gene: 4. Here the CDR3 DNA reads TGTGCCACCGGACAGGGAGTGAACACTGAAGCTTTCTTT. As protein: CATGQGVNTEAFF.